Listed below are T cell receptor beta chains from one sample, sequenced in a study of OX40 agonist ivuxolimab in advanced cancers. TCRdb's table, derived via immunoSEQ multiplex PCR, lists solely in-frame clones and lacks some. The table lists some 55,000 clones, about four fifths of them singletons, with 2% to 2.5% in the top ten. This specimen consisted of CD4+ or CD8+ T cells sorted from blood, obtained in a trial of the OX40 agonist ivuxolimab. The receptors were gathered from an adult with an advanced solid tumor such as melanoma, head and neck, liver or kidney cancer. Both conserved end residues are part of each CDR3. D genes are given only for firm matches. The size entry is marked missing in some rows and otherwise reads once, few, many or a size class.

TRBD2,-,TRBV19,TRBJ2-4,TGTGCCAGTAGTATAGATCGACTAGCCCAAAACATTCAGTACTTC,CASSIDRLAQNIQYF
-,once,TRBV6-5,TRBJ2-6,TGTGCCAGCAGTTACGGGGGTACTGGGGCCAACGTCCTGACTTTC,CASSYGGTGANVLTF
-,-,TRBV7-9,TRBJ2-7,TGTGCCAGCAGCTTAGCAGGGAGAGGTTCCTACGAGCAGTACTTC,CASSLAGRGSYEQYF
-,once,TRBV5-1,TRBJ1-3,TGCGCCAGCAGCTCAGGCGACAGGTTGCGAGGAAACACCATATATTTT,CASSSGDRLRGNTIYF
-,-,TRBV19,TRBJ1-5,TGTGCCAGTATTGGGGGGCAGGGAGGCAATCAGCCCCAGCATTTT,CASIGGQGGNQPQHF
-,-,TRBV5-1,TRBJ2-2,TGCGCCAGCAGCCACGGACACCTATCTAACACCGGGGAGCTGTTTTTT,CASSHGHLSNTGELFF
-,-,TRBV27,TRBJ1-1,TGTGCCAGCAGTTTATCGCTCCGGGCCTTCGGGGGCACTGAAGCTTTCTTT,CASSLSLRAFGGTEAFF
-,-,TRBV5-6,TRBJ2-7,TGTGCCAGCAGCCTCGACACTCGTTGGTCCTACGAGCAGTACTTC,CASSLDTRWSYEQYF
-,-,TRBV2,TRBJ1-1,TGTGCCAGCAGTGAAATGAACACTGAAGCTTTCTTT,CASSEMNTEAFF
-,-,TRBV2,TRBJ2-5,TGTGCCAGCAGTGCGGAAGGGGAAGAGACCCAGTACTTC,CASSAEGEETQYF
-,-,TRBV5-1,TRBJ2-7,TGCGCCAGCAGCTTGGTCGGGGGCTCCTACGAGCAGTACTTC,CASSLVGGSYEQYF
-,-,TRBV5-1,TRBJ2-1,TGCGCCAGCAGCTTTCACCTGGGTCGGGTCAATGAGCAGTTCTTC,CASSFHLGRVNEQFF
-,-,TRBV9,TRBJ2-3,TGTGCCAGCAGCGTAGATCCAGCTTTCGGCACAGATACGCAGTATTTT,CASSVDPAFGTDTQYF
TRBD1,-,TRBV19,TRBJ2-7,TGTGCCAGTAGTATAAAGTCTGGAGAGGACAGGGCCTACGAGCAGTACTTC,CASSIKSGEDRAYEQYF
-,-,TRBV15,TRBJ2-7,TGTGCCACCAGCACAGAAGGGACCGACAACTACGAGCAGTACTTC,CATSTEGTDNYEQYF
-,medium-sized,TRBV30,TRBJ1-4,TGTGCCTGGGGTGACCCCATAACAACTAATGAAAAACTGTTTTTT,CAWGDPITTNEKLFF
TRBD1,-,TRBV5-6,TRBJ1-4,TGTGCCAGCAGGGGAGCCGGGACAGGCAATGAAAAACTGTTTTTT,CASRGAGTGNEKLFF
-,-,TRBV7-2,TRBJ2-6,TGTGCCAGCAGCTTAAGGTACTCTGGGGCCAACGTCCTGACTTTC,CASSLRYSGANVLTF
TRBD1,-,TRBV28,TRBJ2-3,TGTGCCAGCAGTTTAACCGTGCTTTTTGCCCTGCATCGTGACAGGGCAAAAAGCACAGATACGCAGTATTTT,CASSLTVLFALHRDRAKSTDTQYF
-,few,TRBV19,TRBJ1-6,TGTGCCAGTATGTCCATGAGCTCCTATAATTCACCCCTCCACTTT,CASMSMSSYNSPLHF
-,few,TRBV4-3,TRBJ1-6,TGCGCCAGCAGCCTCAGCGGCGATTCACCCCTCCACTTT,CASSLSGDSPLHF
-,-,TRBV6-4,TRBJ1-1,TGTGCCAGCACCCCATCCCAGGGTAGCACTGAAGCTTTCTTT,CASTPSQGSTEAFF
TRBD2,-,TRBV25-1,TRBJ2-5,TGTGCCAGCAGTTTGAGCGGGAGTACAGGCCAGACCCAGTACTTC,CASSLSGSTGQTQYF
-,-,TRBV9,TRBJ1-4,TGTGCCAGCTCAGGGGCAGGTTCCGAAAAACTGTTTTTT,CASSGAGSEKLFF
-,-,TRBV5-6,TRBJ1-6,TGTGCCAGCAGCTTGGCCGGGGTGGGCTCACCCCTCCACTTT,CASSLAGVGSPLHF
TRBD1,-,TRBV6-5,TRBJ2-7,TGTGCCAGCAGCCTCGACAGGGGACGGCAGTACTTC,CASSLDRGRQYF
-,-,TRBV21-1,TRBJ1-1,TGTGCCAGCAACCCTACAAAGAACACTGAAGCTTTCTTT,CASNPTKNTEAFF
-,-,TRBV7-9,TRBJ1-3,TGTGCCAGCACCCTCCGGGGGTCCTCTGGAAACACCATATATTTT,CASTLRGSSGNTIYF
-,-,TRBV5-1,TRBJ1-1,TGCGCCAGCAGCTTACAGGGCTCGAACACTGAAGCTTTCTTT,CASSLQGSNTEAFF
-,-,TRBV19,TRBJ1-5,TGTGCCACCGAAGCGGGACGGGGCAATCAGCCCCAGCATTTT,CATEAGRGNQPQHF
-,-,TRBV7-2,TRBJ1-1,TGTGCCAGCAGCCCCACGGGCGGGACTGAAGCTTTCTTT,CASSPTGGTEAFF
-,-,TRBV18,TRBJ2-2,TGTGCCAGCTCATCGGACATCCCGAACACCGGGGAGCTGTTTTTT,CASSSDIPNTGELFF
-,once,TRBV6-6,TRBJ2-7,TGTGCCAGCACTGGCCAGGGAAGCGAGCAGTACTTC,CASTGQGSEQYF
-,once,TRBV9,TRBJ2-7,TGTGCCAGCAGCATTCTTCCCGGCGAGCAGTACTTC,CASSILPGEQYF
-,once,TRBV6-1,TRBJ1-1,TGTGCCAGCAGTGAAGTATCCTGGACTGAAGCTTTCTTT,CASSEVSWTEAFF
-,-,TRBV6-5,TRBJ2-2,TGTGCCAGCAGTTACGCAGGGGCCACCGGGGAGCTGTTTTTT,CASSYAGATGELFF
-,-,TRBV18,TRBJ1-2,TGTGCCAGCTCACCGACGGGGGCGGACGGCGCAGACACCTTC,CASSPTGADGADTF
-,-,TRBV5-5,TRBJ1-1,TGTGCCAGCAGCCACGGTCGGAACACTGAAGCTTTCTTT,CASSHGRNTEAFF
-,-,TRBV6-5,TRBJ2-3,TGTGCCAGCAGTTACTCGAGAGGGGGGGCACGGGATACGCAGTATTTT,CASSYSRGGARDTQYF
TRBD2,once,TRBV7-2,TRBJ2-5,TGTGCCAGCAGCTTAGGCGCGGGAGTGCCCTACCAAGAGACCCAGTACTTC,CASSLGAGVPYQETQYF
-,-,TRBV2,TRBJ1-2,TGTGCCAGCAGGACATATCTGACGGACTATGGCTACACCTTC,CASRTYLTDYGYTF
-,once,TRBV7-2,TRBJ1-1,TGTGCCAGCAGCTCCGGCGGATACCAGTACGGAGCTTTCTTT,CASSSGGYQYGAFF
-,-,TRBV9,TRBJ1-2,TGTGCCAGCAGCGTAGGAGGTCTTGTGGGAGTCGACTTGGGCTACACCTTC,CASSVGGLVGVDLGYTF
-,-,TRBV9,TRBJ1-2,TGTGCCAGCAGCGTACCAAGGGGAAAACATCAAGCTAACTATGGCTACACCTTC,CASSVPRGKHQANYGYTF
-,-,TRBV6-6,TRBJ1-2,TGTGCCAGCAGTTACTGGAAGGACTATGGCTACACCTTC,CASSYWKDYGYTF
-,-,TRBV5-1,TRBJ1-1,TGCGCCAGCAGCTTAATAAGAGGGGGCACTGAAGCTTTCTTT,CASSLIRGGTEAFF
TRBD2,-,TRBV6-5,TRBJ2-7,TGTGCCATTCAACTAGCGGGAAGCTACGAGCAGTACTTC,CAIQLAGSYEQYF
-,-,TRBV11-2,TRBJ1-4,TGTGCCAGCAAACGGAGGGGCACCGGGTTTGAAAAACTGTTTTTT,CASKRRGTGFEKLFF
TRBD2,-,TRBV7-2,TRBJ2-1,TGTGCCAGCAGCGGCGGGAGAGGCTCCTACAATGAGCAGTTCTTC,CASSGGRGSYNEQFF
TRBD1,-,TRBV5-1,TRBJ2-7,TGCGCCAGCAGCTCAGGGACAGGGATTCCCTACGAGCAGTACTTC,CASSSGTGIPYEQYF
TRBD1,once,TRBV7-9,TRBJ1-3,TGTGCCAGCAGCTCCGCCCTCACAAGCGCGACAGGGAAAGACACCATATATTTT,CASSSALTSATGKDTIYF
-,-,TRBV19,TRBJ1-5,TGTGCCAGTAGCCAGGGCAGAGAAGGCAATCAGCCCCAGCATTTT,CASSQGREGNQPQHF
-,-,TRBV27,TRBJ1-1,TGTGCCAGCAGTTTGTATGCTGACACTGAAGCTTTCTTT,CASSLYADTEAFF
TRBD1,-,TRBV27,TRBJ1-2,TGTGCCAGCAGAGGGACAGGAAGAGATGGCTACACCTTC,CASRGTGRDGYTF